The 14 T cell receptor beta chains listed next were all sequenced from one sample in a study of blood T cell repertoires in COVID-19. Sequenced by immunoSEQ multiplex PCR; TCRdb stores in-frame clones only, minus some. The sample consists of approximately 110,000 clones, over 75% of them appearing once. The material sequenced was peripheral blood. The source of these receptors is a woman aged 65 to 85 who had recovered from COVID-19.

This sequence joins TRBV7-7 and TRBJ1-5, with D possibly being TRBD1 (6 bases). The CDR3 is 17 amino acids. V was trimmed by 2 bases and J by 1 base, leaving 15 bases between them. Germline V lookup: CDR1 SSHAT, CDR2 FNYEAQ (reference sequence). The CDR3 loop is CASSLRDKSISNQPQHF. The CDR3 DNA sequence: TGTGCCAGCAGCTTAAGGGACAAGTCAATCAGCAATCAGCCCCAGCATTTT.

CDR3 protein: CASSLGAGEHSPLHF. The CDR3 bases are TGTGCCAGCAGCTTAGGGGCGGGGGAACATTCACCCCTCCACTTT. This sequence joins TRBV7-2 and TRBJ1-6, with D tentatively TRBD1 (5 bases). This CDR3 has 15 residues. Germline V gene lookup returns CDR1 SGHTA and CDR2 FQGNSA. Between the trimmed V and J ends, which lost 1 base and 8 bases, there was a span of 12 bases.

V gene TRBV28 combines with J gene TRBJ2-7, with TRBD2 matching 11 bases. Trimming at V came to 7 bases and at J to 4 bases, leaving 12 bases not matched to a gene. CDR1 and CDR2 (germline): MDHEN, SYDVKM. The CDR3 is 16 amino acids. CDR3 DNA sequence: TGTGCCAGCATGGGTCAGGGACTAGCGGCGTGGTACGAGCAGTACTTC. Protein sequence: CASMGQGLAAWYEQYF.

For the CDR3, the DNA is TGCGCCAGCAGCCCCCCGAAAATGACTCAAGGGGAGGAGCTGTTTTTT. Translated, it gives CASSPPKMTQGEELFF. V and J are TRBV5-1 and TRBJ2-2; TRBD1 is a possible D gene (5 bases). The CDR3 covers 16 residues. CDR1 and CDR2 (germline): SGHRS, YFSETQ. The ends were cut back, 4 bases at V and 10 bases at J, with 23 bases in the middle.

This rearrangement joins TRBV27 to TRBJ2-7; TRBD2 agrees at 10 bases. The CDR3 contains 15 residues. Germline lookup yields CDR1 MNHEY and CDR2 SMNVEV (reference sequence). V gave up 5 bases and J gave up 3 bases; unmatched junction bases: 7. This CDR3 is CASSQKRGGSYEQYF. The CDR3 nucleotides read TGTGCCAGCAGTCAAAAGCGGGGGGGTAGCTACGAGCAGTACTTC.

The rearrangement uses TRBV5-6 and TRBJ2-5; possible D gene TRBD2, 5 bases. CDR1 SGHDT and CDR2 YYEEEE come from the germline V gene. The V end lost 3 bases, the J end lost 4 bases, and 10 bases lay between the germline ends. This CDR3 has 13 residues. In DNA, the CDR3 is TGTGCCAGCAGCTGGGGTGGAGGAGAGACCCAGTACTTC. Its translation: CASSWGGGETQYF.

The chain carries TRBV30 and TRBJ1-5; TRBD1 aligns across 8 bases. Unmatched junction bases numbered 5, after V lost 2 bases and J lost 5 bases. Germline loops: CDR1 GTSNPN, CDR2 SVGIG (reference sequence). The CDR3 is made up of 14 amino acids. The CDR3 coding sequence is TGTGCCTGGAGTTTGCCAGGGGGCCATCAGCCCCAGCATTTT. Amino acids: CAWSLPGGHQPQHF.

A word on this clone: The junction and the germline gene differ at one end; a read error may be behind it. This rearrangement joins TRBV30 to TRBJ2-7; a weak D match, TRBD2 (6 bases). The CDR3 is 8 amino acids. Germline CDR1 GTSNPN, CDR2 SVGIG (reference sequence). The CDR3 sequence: CPGGEQYF. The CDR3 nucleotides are TGCCCCGGGGGCGAGCAGTACTTC.

The chain's CDR3 is CASSPAQGQPMNTEAFF. The CDR3 DNA reads TGTGCCAGCTCACCCGCACAGGGGCAACCAATGAACACTGAAGCTTTCTTT. The genes are TRBV18 and TRBJ1-1; 7 bases agree with TRBD1. The V gene's germline CDR1 is KGHSH and CDR2 LQKENI. CDR3 length equals 17 residues. The J segment lost 0 bases and the V segment lost 3 bases, leaving 10 bases of the junction unmatched.

As DNA, the CDR3 is TGTGCCAGCAGCTCTCTAGCGGGAGCCTACAATGAGCAGTTCTTC. It translates to CASSSLAGAYNEQFF. V is TRBV7-2 and J is TRBJ2-1; 10 bases match TRBD2. The CDR3 covers 15 residues. The germline V gene has CDR1 SGHTA and CDR2 FQGNSA. Trimming removed 4 bases from V and 2 bases from J; junction bases left unmatched: 2.

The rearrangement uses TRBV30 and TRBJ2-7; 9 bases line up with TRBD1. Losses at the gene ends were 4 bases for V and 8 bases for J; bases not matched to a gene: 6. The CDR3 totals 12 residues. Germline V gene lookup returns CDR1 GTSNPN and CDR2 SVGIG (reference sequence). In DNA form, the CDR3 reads TGTGCCTGGAACCGGGACAGGGAAAAGCAGTACTTC. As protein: CAWNRDREKQYF.

The CDR3 reads CASSLAAGNTGELFF. The DNA of the CDR3 is TGTGCCAGCAGTTTAGCGGCGGGGAACACCGGGGAGCTGTTTTTT. The gene calls are TRBV28 and TRBJ2-2; D may be TRBD2 (5 bases). This CDR3 is built from 15 residues. Trimming removed 2 bases at V and 1 base at J, with 8 bases between. From germline, CDR1 is MDHEN and CDR2 SYDVKM.

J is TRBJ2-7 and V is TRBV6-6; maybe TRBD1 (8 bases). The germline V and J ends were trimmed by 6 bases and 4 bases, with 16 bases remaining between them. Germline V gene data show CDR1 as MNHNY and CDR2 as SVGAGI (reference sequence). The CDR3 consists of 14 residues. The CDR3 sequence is CASSIGQGGYEQYF. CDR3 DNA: TGTGCCAGCAGCATTGGACAGGGAGGGTACGAGCAGTACTTC.

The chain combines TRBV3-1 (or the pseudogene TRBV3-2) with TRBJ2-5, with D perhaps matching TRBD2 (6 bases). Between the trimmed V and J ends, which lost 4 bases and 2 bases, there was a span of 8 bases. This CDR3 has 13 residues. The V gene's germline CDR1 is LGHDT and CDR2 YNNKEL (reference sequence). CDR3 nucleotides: TGTGCCAGCAGCCGGGGGACTCAAGAGACCCAGTACTTC. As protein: CASSRGTQETQYF.